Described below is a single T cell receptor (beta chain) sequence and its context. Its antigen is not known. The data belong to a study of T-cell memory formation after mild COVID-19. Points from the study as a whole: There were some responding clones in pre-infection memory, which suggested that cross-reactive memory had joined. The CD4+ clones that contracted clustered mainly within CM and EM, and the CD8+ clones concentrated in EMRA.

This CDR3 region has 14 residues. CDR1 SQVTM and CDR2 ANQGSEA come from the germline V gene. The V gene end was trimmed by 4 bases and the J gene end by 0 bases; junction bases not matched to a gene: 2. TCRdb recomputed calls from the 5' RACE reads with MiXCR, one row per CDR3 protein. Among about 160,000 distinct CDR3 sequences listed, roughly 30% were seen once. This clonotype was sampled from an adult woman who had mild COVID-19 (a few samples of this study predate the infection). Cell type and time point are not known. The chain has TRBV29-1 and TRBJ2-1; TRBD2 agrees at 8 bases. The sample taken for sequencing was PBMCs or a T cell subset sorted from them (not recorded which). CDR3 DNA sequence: TGCAGCGTTGCAAGCGGGAGCTCCTACAATGAGCAGTTCTTC. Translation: CSVASGSSYNEQFF.